Shown below are 10 T cell receptor beta chains from a single sample sequenced in a study of identical twins. TCRdb reanalysed the 5' RACE reads using MiXCR and keeps one entry per CDR3 protein. The sample has approximately 1.8 million distinct CDR3 sequences, about 30% seen once; the top ten hold around 0.3%. The sequenced material came from cord blood. These receptors all come from a newborn girl in good health.

The rearrangement joins TRBV6-1 to TRBJ1-2; unclear D gene. The CDR3 totals 14 residues. V was trimmed by 2 bases and J by 5 bases, leaving 12 bases between them. Germline loops: CDR1 MNHNS, CDR2 SASEGT. The CDR3 reads CASSESFGSYGYTF. The CDR3 DNA sequence: TGTGCCAGCAGTGAAAGCTTCGGGAGTTATGGCTACACCTTC.

The rearrangement uses TRBV4-1 and TRBJ2-7; D call uncertain. The CDR3 has 16 residues. The germline gives CDR1 MGHRA, CDR2 YSYEKL. The germline V and J ends were trimmed by 3 bases and 2 bases, with 17 bases remaining between them. CDR3 sequence (DNA): TGCGCCAGCAGCCAGGACCCCACACCATCCCCCTACGAGCAGTACTTC. Amino acid sequence: CASSQDPTPSPYEQYF.

This chain connects TRBV2 to TRBJ1-1; D remains unclear. The germline V gene has CDR1 SNHLY and CDR2 FYNNEI. The CDR3 extends over 13 amino acids. The V and J ends lost 3 bases and 8 bases respectively, with 13 bases between them. The CDR3 nucleotides read TGTGCCAGCAGTGATGTCGTGTGGATGGAAGCTTTCTTT. It is translated as CASSDVVWMEAFF.

This clonotype came up a few times. The V call is TRBV20-1, the J call TRBJ2-3; 15 bases match TRBD2. This CDR3 is 18 amino acids long. V gave up 5 bases and J gave up 5 bases; unmatched junction bases: 14. CDR1 and CDR2 (germline): DFQATT, SNEGSKA (reference sequence). CDR3 residues: CSAAGLAGGLPSGDTQYF. In DNA, the CDR3 is TGCAGTGCTGCAGGACTAGCGGGAGGGCTCCCTTCAGGAGATACGCAGTATTTT.

This clonotype was recorded at least ten times. The CDR3: CSARERDTQYF. The CDR3 DNA follows: TGCAGTGCTAGAGAAAGGGATACGCAGTATTTT. The J gene is TRBJ2-3, the V gene TRBV20-1, with D uncertain. The CDR3 consists of 11 residues. The germline V and J ends were trimmed by 0 bases and 6 bases, with 4 bases remaining between them. Germline V gene sequence: CDR1 DFQATT, CDR2 SNEGSKA (reference sequence).

This chain uses TRBV27 with TRBJ2-7, with 11 bases identical to TRBD2. The DNA end lines up better with TRBJ2-1; the J call may be wrong. CDR1 and CDR2 (germline): MNHEY, SMNVEV (reference sequence). The CDR3 spans 17 residues. CDR3 bases: TGTGCCAGCAGTTTAACTAGCGGGAGTCTTAGCTCCTACGAGCAGTTCTTC. Its translation is CASSLTSGSLSSYEQFF.

This clonotype was seen a handful of times. Germline and junction disagree at one end, which may indicate a read error. V and J are TRBV4-2 and TRBJ2-3, with TRBD2 matching 7 bases. Germline V gene lookup returns CDR1 LGHNA and CDR2 YNFKEQ. The CDR3 is 12 amino acids. The CDR3 reads CASMGGGDMQYF. Here the CDR3 DNA reads TGTGCCAGCATGGGGGGAGGGGATATGCAGTATTTT.

The CDR3 bases are TGCAGTGCTAGAAAACCGGGACACAGGAACTATGGCTACACCTTC. Its translation is CSARKPGHRNYGYTF. The rearrangement joins TRBV20-1 to TRBJ1-2; a weak D match, TRBD1 (6 bases). The CDR3 sequence is 15 residues long. Germline-derived CDR1 and CDR2 are DFQATT and SNEGSKA (reference sequence). V shed 2 bases and J shed 2 bases, with 15 bases lying between them.

This clonotype occurred many times. The gene calls are TRBV7-9 and TRBJ1-1; D gene ambiguous. The germline V and J ends were trimmed by 1 base and 0 bases, with 6 bases remaining between them. The CDR3 loop spans 14 amino acids. CDR1 SEHNR and CDR2 FQNEAQ come from the germline V gene (reference sequence). The CDR3 DNA sequence: TGTGCCAGCAGCTTAGGCATTATGAACACTGAAGCTTTCTTT. It codes for CASSLGIMNTEAFF.

The V and J genes are TRBV19 and TRBJ2-1; a possible D gene is TRBD1 (5 bases). With the DNA end fitting TRBJ2-7 better, the J assignment may be wrong. The CDR3 spans 14 residues. In germline, CDR1 is LNHDA, CDR2 SQIVND (reference sequence). DNA for the CDR3: TGTGCCAGTAGTGCACAGGTCTCCTACAATGAGCAGTACTTC. Translated, it gives CASSAQVSYNEQYF.